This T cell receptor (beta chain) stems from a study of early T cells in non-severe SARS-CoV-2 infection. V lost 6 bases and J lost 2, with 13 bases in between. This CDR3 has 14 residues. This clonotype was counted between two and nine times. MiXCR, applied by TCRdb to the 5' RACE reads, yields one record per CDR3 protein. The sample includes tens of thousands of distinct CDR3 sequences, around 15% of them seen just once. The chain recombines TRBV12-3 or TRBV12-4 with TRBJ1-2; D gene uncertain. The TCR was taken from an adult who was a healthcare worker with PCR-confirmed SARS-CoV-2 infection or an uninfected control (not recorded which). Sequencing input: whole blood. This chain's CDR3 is CASRFGRENYGYTF. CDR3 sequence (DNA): TGTGCCAGCAGATTTGGACGGGAGAACTATGGCTACACCTTC.